The rows below give T cell receptor beta chains drawn from one sample of a study of blood T cell repertoires in COVID-19. Repertoires were generated with immunoSEQ multiplex PCR, while TCRdb's copy carries only in-frame clones and drops some. The repertoire holds 100,000 to 150,000 clones, with approximately 68% as singletons. The specimen was peripheral blood. These receptors came from a woman in her seventies with acute or convalescent COVID-19. CDR3s include the opening cysteine and the closing phenylalanine or tryptophan. The D gene is left open where the match is weak. Only part of the rows carry a size: once, few, many, or a class if the clone is expanded.

TRBJ2-5	-	TRBD2	TRBV28	TGTGCCAGCAGGCGGGGACTAGTTGGATACCAAGAGACCCAGTACTTC	CASRRGLVGYQETQYF
TRBJ2-7	-	TRBD2	TRBV5-5	TGTGCCAGCAGCACCCGAACGTTTACTAGCGCCAGATCCTACGAGCAGTACTTC	CASSTRTFTSARSYEQYF
TRBJ2-7	-	-	TRBV25-1	TGTGCCAGCAGTGCCCCAGGGGACGAGCAGTACTTC	CASSAPGDEQYF
TRBJ1-1	-	-	TRBV9	TGTGCCAGCAGCCCCAGACCAGGGGATGAGGGTACTGAAGCTTTCTTT	CASSPRPGDEGTEAFF
TRBJ2-5	-	TRBD2	TRBV11-2	TGTGCCAGCAGCTTAGGACTAGCGGGGGGAGAGACCCAGTACTTC	CASSLGLAGGETQYF
TRBJ2-5	-	-	TRBV18	TGTGCCAGCTCACCTGGGGGACTGCCTGGAGAGACCCAGTACTTC	CASSPGGLPGETQYF
TRBJ1-1	few	TRBD1	TRBV6-6	TGTGCCAGCAGTTCGACAGGGGGCATGAACACTGAAGCTTTCTTT	CASSSTGGMNTEAFF
TRBJ1-6	-	-	TRBV6-4	TGTGCCAGCAGTGACTCGGAGGATTCACCCCTCCACTTT	CASSDSEDSPLHF
TRBJ1-2	many	-	TRBV9	TGTGCCAGCAGCGTATCACACAGCCTAAACTATGGCTACACCTTC	CASSVSHSLNYGYTF
TRBJ2-7	-	-	TRBV15	TGTGCCACCAGCAGAGTTACAGGATCCTACGAGCAGTACTTC	CATSRVTGSYEQYF
TRBJ1-2	-	TRBD1	TRBV6-5	TGTGCCAGCGAGGGACAGGGGGCGTCTGGCTACACCTTC	CASEGQGASGYTF
TRBJ1-1	few	-	TRBV5-1	TGCGCCAGCAGCTTCGGTCGGACAGTGAACACTGAAGCTTTCTTT	CASSFGRTVNTEAFF
TRBJ1-1	-	TRBD1	TRBV10-3	TGTGCCATCAGTGGGACAGGGGGCGCGGGCGGAGCTTTCTTT	CAISGTGGAGGAFF
TRBJ2-1	-	-	TRBV11-1	TGTGCCAGCAGCCCCAACGCCCGGAGAGGTGAGCAGTTCTTC	CASSPNARRGEQFF
TRBJ2-2	-	-	TRBV7-6	TGTGCCAGCAGCTTAGCTAACGGGGAACTGTTTTTT	CASSLANGELFF
TRBJ1-2	-	TRBD1	TRBV5-1	TGCGCCAGCAGCTTGGACGACAGGGTTTACGCCTATGGCTACACCTTC	CASSLDDRVYAYGYTF
TRBJ2-2	once	-	TRBV11-2	TGTGCCAGCAGCTTATGGGGCAGGGGAACCGGGGAGCTGTTTTTT	CASSLWGRGTGELFF
TRBJ2-3	-	TRBD2	TRBV6-2/TRBV6-3	TGTGCCAGCAGTTCGTTCATAGCGGGGGGATTTGGGGCAGATACGCAGTATTTT	CASSSFIAGGFGADTQYF
TRBJ2-7	-	-	TRBV12-3/TRBV12-4	TGTGCCAGCAGCCTCCAGGAATACGAGCAGTACTTC	CASSLQEYEQYF
TRBJ2-7	-	-	TRBV2	TGTGCCAGCAGTGGGGGACTGGGCCGCGAGCAGTACTTC	CASSGGLGREQYF
TRBJ1-6	-	TRBD1	TRBV27	TGTGCCACCTCACGACAGGGAGATTCACCCCTCCACTTT	CATSRQGDSPLHF
TRBJ1-1	few	-	TRBV5-1	TGCGCCAGCAGCCCATCCGGGGAAATTAACACTGAAGCTTTCTTT	CASSPSGEINTEAFF
TRBJ2-2	-	-	TRBV7-3	TGTGCCAGCAGCCCCGGACAGTTCACCGGGGAGCTGTTTTTT	CASSPGQFTGELFF
TRBJ2-7	-	-	TRBV6-2/TRBV6-3	TGTGCCAGCAGTCAGACACCTTTAGGGGACGAGCAGTACTTC	CASSQTPLGDEQYF
TRBJ1-2	many	-	TRBV9	TGTGCCAGCAGCGGACACGATGGCTACACCTTC	CASSGHDGYTF
TRBJ1-1	-	-	TRBV7-2	TGTGCCAGCAGCCGCGATACGGTCGCTGGCACTGAAGCTTTCTTT	CASSRDTVAGTEAFF
TRBJ2-7	once	-	TRBV5-1	TGCGCCAGCAGCCCACGGAGTGGGGCCTTCTCCTACGAGCAGTACTTC	CASSPRSGAFSYEQYF
TRBJ2-5	few	TRBD1	TRBV9	TGTGCCAGCAGCGGAACCGCAGGGGGCCTCCGAAGAGAGACCCAGTACTTC	CASSGTAGGLRRETQYF
TRBJ2-2	-	-	TRBV7-3	TGTGCCAGCAGCCCGACTAACACCGGGGAGCTGTTTTTT	CASSPTNTGELFF
TRBJ2-5	-	TRBD1	TRBV11-2	TGTGCCAGCAGCACGGGACAGGGTTTCCAAGAGACCCAGTACTTC	CASSTGQGFQETQYF
TRBJ2-3	-	TRBD2	TRBV6-2/TRBV6-3	TGTGCCAGCAGTTACACTCCGGGACTAGCGGGAAGGGATACGCAGTATTTT	CASSYTPGLAGRDTQYF
TRBJ2-7	-	-	TRBV3-1/TRBV3-2	TGTGCCAGCGCACGGGGGGCAGGGGTCTCCTACGAGCAGTACTTC	CASARGAGVSYEQYF
TRBJ2-7	few	-	TRBV5-1	TGCGCCAGCAGCTTGTCCAGGGGCGAGCAGTACTTC	CASSLSRGEQYF
TRBJ2-5	-	-	TRBV11-2	TGTGCCAGCAGCTTAGTACAGAGCCGGACCCAGTACTTC	CASSLVQSRTQYF
TRBJ2-1	-	TRBD2	TRBV5-1	TGCGCCAGCAGCACAGCGGGAGGGCATGAGCAGTTCTTC	CASSTAGGHEQFF
TRBJ2-1	-	-	TRBV6-5	TGTGCCAGCAGGGGCACCTACAATGAGCAGTTCTTC	CASRGTYNEQFF
TRBJ2-7	-	TRBD2	TRBV27	TGTGCCAGCAGTCGTCCGGGACTAGCGGGAGGTGAGCAGTACTTC	CASSRPGLAGGEQYF
TRBJ2-5	few	-	TRBV5-6	TGTGCCAGCAGCCTGCTGGGGCAGACGGAAGAGACCCAGTACTTC	CASSLLGQTEETQYF
TRBJ1-1	-	TRBD1	TRBV19	TGTGCCAGTAGTATGCGGACAGGGATGGTCACTGAAGCTTTCTTT	CASSMRTGMVTEAFF
TRBJ2-7	once	-	TRBV7-9	TGTGCCAGCAGCTCGCCTTCCCTTAGTGGGGGGAACCCCTACGAGCAGTACTTC	CASSSPSLSGGNPYEQYF
TRBJ2-3	-	-	TRBV20-1	TGCAGTGCTTACCAAGCGGATACGCAGTATTTT	CSAYQADTQYF